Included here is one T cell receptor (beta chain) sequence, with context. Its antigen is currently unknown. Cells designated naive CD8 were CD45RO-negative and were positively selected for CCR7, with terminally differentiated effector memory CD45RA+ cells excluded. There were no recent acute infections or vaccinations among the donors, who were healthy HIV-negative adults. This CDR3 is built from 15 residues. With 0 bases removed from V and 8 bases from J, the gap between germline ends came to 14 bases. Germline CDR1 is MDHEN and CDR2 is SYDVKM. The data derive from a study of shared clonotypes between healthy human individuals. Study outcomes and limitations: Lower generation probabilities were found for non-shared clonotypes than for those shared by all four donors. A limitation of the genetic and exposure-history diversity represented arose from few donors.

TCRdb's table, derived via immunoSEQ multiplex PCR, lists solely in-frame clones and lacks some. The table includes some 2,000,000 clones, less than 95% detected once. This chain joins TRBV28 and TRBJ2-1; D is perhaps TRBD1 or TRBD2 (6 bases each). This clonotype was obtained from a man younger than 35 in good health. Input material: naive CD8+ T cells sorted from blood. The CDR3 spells CASSLWEGGSDEQFF. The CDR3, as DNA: TGTGCCAGCAGTTTATGGGAGGGGGGATCCGATGAGCAGTTCTTC.